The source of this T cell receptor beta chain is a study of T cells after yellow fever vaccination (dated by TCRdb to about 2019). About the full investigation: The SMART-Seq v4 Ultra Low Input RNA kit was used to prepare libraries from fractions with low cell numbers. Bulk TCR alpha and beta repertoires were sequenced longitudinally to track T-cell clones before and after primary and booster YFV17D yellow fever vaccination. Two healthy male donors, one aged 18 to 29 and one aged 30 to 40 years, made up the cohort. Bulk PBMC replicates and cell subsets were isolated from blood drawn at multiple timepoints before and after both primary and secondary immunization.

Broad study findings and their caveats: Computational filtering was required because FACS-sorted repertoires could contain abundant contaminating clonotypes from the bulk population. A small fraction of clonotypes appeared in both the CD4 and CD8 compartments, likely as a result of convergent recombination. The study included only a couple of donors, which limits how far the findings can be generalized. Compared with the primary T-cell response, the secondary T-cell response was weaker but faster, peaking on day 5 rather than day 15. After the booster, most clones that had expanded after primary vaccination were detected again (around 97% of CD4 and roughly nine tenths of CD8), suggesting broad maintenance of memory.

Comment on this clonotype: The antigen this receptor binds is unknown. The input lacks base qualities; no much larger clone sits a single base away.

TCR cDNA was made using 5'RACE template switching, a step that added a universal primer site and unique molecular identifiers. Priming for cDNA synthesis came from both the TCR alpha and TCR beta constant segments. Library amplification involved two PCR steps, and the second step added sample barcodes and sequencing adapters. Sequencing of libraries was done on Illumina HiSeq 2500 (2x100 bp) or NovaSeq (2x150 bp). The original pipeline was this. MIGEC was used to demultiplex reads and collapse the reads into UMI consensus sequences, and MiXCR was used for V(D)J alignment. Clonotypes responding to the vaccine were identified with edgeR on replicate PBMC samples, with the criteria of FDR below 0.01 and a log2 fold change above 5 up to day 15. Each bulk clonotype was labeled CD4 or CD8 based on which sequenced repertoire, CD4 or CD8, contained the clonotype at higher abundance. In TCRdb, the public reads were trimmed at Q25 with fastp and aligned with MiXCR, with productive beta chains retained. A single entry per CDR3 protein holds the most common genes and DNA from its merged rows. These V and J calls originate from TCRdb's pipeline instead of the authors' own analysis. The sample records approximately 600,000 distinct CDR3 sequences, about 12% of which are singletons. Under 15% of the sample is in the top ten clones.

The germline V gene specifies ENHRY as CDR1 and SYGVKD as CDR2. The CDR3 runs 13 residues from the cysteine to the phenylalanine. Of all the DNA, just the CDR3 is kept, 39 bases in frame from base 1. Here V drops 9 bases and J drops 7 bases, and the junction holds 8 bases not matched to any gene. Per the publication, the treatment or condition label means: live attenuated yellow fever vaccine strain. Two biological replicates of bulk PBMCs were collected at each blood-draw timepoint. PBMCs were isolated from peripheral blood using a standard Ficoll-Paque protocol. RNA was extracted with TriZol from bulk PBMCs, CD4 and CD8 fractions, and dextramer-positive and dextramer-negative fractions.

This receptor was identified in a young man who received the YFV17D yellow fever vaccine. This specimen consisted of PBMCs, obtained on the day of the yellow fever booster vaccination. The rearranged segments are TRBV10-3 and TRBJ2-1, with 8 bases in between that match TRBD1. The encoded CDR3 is CAISDRERNEQFF. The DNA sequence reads TGTGCCATTTCGGACAGGGAAAGAAATGAGCAGTTCTTC.